The 32 T cell receptor beta chains reported below all come from one sample, sequenced in a study of immune characteristics of hereditary and idiopathic chronic pancreatitis. Library generation was performed with the immunoSEQ multiplex PCR assay. The source is immuneACCESS, and TCRdb retained only in-frame sequences with V and J called. Part of the clones is not carried over; for the studies checked, unresolved V genes explain less than half of this, and the remainder is unexplained. For this sample the table gives 13,000 to 15,000 clones, of which around four fifths were detected only once. Approximately 15% of the sample is taken by the ten largest. Chronic pancreatitis pancreas tissue came from patients undergoing total pancreatectomy with islet autotransplantation (TPIAT). Sequencing was performed on pancreas tissue with hereditary chronic pancreatitis. The receptor set was obtained from a human donor with chronic pancreatitis.

This sequence joins TRBV25-1 and TRBJ2-7, with D perhaps TRBD1 (6 bases). Germline CDR1 reads MGHDK; CDR2 reads SYGVNS. This CDR3 has 16 residues. The ends were cut back, 1 base at V and 0 bases at J, with 13 bases in the middle. CDR3 sequence reads: CASSEFTGSYSYEQYF. Written as DNA, the CDR3 is TGTGCCAGCAGTGAATTTACAGGGAGCTACTCCTACGAGCAGTACTTC.

In nucleotides, the CDR3 is TGTGCCAGCAGCATCCGCGTCTCGGACAGGGGAATCTCTGGGGCCAACGTCCTGACTTTC. This codes for CASSIRVSDRGISGANVLTF. The rearrangement links TRBV5-5 to TRBJ2-6, with TRBD1 matching 9 bases. V shed 4 bases and J 0 bases; nucleotides not matched to a gene: 14. Germline CDR1 SGHKS, CDR2 YYEKEE (reference sequence). This CDR3 is 20 amino acids long.

V usage is TRBV11-3 and J usage is TRBJ1-1; D is undetermined. The germline V gene has CDR1 SGHNT and CDR2 YENEEA. The CDR3 extends over 13 amino acids. Trimming shortened V by 0 bases and J by 4 bases, and 6 bases separated the two germline ends. The CDR3 sequence is CASSLEETTEAFF. The CDR3 region has the DNA TGTGCCAGCAGCTTAGAGGAGACCACTGAAGCTTTCTTT.

This rearrangement joins TRBV19 to TRBJ1-5; maybe TRBD1 (5 bases). The CDR3 is 12 amino acids. Trimming left V 1 base short and J 10 bases short, with 8 bases between. Germline V gene sequence: CDR1 LNHDA, CDR2 SQIVND (reference sequence). In DNA, the CDR3 is TGTGCCAGTAGTATAGCGGGGGATCCCCAGCATTTT. Encoded protein: CASSIAGDPQHF.

V is TRBV5-1 and J is TRBJ2-1; TRBD2 matches at 9 bases. Losses at the gene ends were 0 bases for V and 4 bases for J; bases not matched to a gene: 8. Germline lookup yields CDR1 SGHRS and CDR2 YFSETQ. The CDR3 has 17 residues. Here the CDR3 DNA reads TGCGCCAGCAGCTTGGGGGCTAGCGGGAAACTATACAATGAGCAGTTCTTC. Translated: CASSLGASGKLYNEQFF.

This clone has only a few counts. In nucleotides, the CDR3 is TGTGCCAGCAGCCCCTGGACTAGCGGGAGTGGTGAGCAGTTCTTC. This sequence encodes CASSPWTSGSGEQFF. The V and J genes are TRBV5-4 and TRBJ2-1, with TRBD2 identical over 13 bases. CDR1 is SGHNT and CDR2 is YYREEE in the germline V gene (reference sequence). V lost 4 bases to trimming and J lost 9 bases; unmatched junction nucleotides: 7. The CDR3 spans 15 residues.

The chain employs TRBV3-1 (or the pseudogene TRBV3-2) and TRBJ2-7, with D perhaps TRBD2 (7 bases). Germline lookup yields CDR1 LGHDT and CDR2 YNNKEL (reference sequence). This CDR3 comprises 14 residues. Trimming left V 4 bases short and J 3 bases short, with 13 bases between. The chain's CDR3 is CASSPRGALYEQYF. For the CDR3, the DNA is TGTGCCAGCAGCCCCCGGGGGGCACTCTACGAGCAGTACTTC.

In its sample, this clone was seen a few times. This rearrangement joins TRBV27 to TRBJ2-1; 12 nucleotides agree with TRBD2. Trimming at V came to 6 bases and at J to 2 bases, leaving 5 bases not matched to a gene. The germline V gene encodes CDR1 MNHEY and CDR2 SMNVEV (reference sequence). This CDR3 region has 16 residues. CDR3 sequence (DNA): TGTGCCAGCAGAAGGACTAGCGGGGTTCCCTACAATGAGCAGTTCTTC. The encoded protein is CASRRTSGVPYNEQFF.

The rearrangement joins TRBV5-1 to TRBJ1-2, with 7 bases matching TRBD1. This CDR3 has 13 amino acids. Germline values: CDR1 SGHRS, CDR2 YFSETQ. The trim removed 4 bases at V and 4 bases at J, leaving 4 bases unmatched. As DNA, the CDR3 is TGCGCCAGCAGCAGCAGGGACAGCTATGGCTACACCTTC. Amino acids: CASSSRDSYGYTF.

This sequence joins TRBV25-1 and TRBJ2-1, with 10 nucleotides matching TRBD1. The junction had 6 bases not matched to a gene; V was cut back by 5 bases and J by 5 bases. CDR1 is MGHDK and CDR2 is SYGVNS in the germline V gene. This CDR3 is built from 15 residues. CDR3 nucleotide sequence: TGTGCCAGCAGTCTCCCCGGGACAGGGGACAATGAGCAGTTCTTC. It translates to CASSLPGTGDNEQFF.

The rearrangement joins TRBV10-3 to TRBJ2-1; 11 positions match TRBD2. This CDR3 region has 17 residues. V shed 1 base and J 11 bases; nucleotides not matched to a gene: 13. Per the germline V gene, CDR1 is ENHRY and CDR2 is SYGVKD. CDR3 amino acids: CAISEYLGTSGPPQQFF. The DNA for the CDR3 is TGTGCCATCAGTGAGTACTTGGGGACTAGCGGCCCCCCACAGCAGTTCTTC.

J is TRBJ2-2 and V is TRBV29-1, with D hard to call. Germline assignment: CDR1 SQVTM and CDR2 ANQGSEA. V was trimmed by 6 bases and J by 7 bases, leaving 12 bases between them. The CDR3 is made up of 12 amino acids. The CDR3 region is CSVPTPGGELFF. DNA of the CDR3: TGCAGCGTGCCTACACCCGGCGGGGAGCTGTTTTTT.

The genes are TRBV28 and TRBJ2-2; D unresolved. Germline CDR1 reads MDHEN; CDR2 reads SYDVKM. Trimming stripped 7 bases from V and 4 bases from J, with 7 bases between. This CDR3 spans 12 amino acids. CDR3 loop: CASKDPTGELFF. CDR3 sequence (DNA): TGTGCCAGCAAGGATCCCACCGGGGAGCTGTTTTTT.

V gene TRBV7-9 combines with J gene TRBJ1-4, with a weak D call TRBD1 (6 bases). Trimming cost V 5 bases and J 7 bases, with 17 bases left between them. The CDR3 contains 15 residues. CDR1 and CDR2 (germline): SEHNR, FQNEAQ (reference sequence). CDR3 nucleotides: TGTGCCAGCAGCCCGGAGGGGGGCTTGGGTGAAAAACTGTTTTTT. It encodes CASSPEGGLGEKLFF.

V gene TRBV14 combines with J gene TRBJ2-4, with 11 bases that match TRBD2. With 1 base clipped from V and 0 bases from J, the junction kept 17 bases outside the gene matches. The V gene's germline CDR1 is SGHDN and CDR2 FVKESK. There are 22 residues in the CDR3. The CDR3 reads CASSQGSLTSGSSDVAKNIQYF. The CDR3 DNA follows: TGTGCCAGCAGCCAAGGGTCACTCACTAGCGGGAGTTCTGACGTAGCCAAAAACATTCAGTACTTC.

This clone turned up a few times. CDR3 loop: CASSKTGLGNSPLHF. The CDR3 coding sequence is TGTGCCAGCAGCAAAACAGGTCTTGGAAATTCACCCCTCCACTTT. The genes are TRBV7-9 and TRBJ1-6; D might be TRBD1 (5 bases). Germline V lookup: CDR1 SEHNR, CDR2 FQNEAQ (reference sequence). CDR3 length: 15 amino acids. Deletions cut 5 bases from V and 7 bases from J, with 15 bases between.

This clone came up once. The chain links TRBV27 to TRBJ2-1; 7 bases map to TRBD2. Germline lookup yields CDR1 MNHEY and CDR2 SMNVEV (reference sequence). The ends lost 2 bases at V and 2 bases at J; junction bases unmatched: 18. The CDR3 runs to 20 residues. CDR3 region: CASSLDTGLYRAGAYNEQFF. As DNA, the CDR3 is TGTGCCAGCAGTTTAGACACGGGACTCTACCGGGCGGGGGCCTACAATGAGCAGTTCTTC.

This clone was seen a handful of times. V and J are TRBV5-1 and TRBJ1-6, with TRBD1 identical over 9 bases. There are 16 residues in the CDR3. The J segment lost 6 bases and the V segment lost 0 bases, leaving 4 bases of the junction unmatched. Germline V gene data show CDR1 as SGHRS and CDR2 as YFSETQ. CDR3 nucleotides: TGCGCCAGCAGCTTGGGGCCGACAGGGGGTAATTCACCCCTCCACTTT. This encodes CASSLGPTGGNSPLHF.

The chain employs TRBV28 and TRBJ2-6, with a tentative D call TRBD1 (6 bases). CDR3 length: 16 amino acids. V was cut by 5 bases and J by 0 bases, with 11 bases left in between. Germline V gene sequence: CDR1 MDHEN, CDR2 SYDVKM. This chain's CDR3 is CASSPDSYSGANVLTF. Written as DNA, the CDR3 is TGTGCCAGCAGTCCGGACAGTTACTCTGGGGCCAACGTCCTGACTTTC.

This chain joins TRBV9 and TRBJ2-5; D might be TRBD2 (5 bases). This CDR3 is built from 12 residues. The V end lost 1 base, the J end lost 7 bases, and 8 bases lay between the germline ends. CDR1 and CDR2 (germline): SGDLS, YYNGEE. The DNA of the CDR3 is TGTGCCAGCAGCGTACTAGGAGGGACCCAGTACTTC. Residues: CASSVLGGTQYF.

The chain uses TRBV18 and TRBJ1-6; 8 bases are a match to TRBD1. The length of the CDR3 is 15 residues. The germline V gene has CDR1 KGHSH and CDR2 LQKENI. Losses at the gene ends were 6 bases for V and 6 bases for J; bases not matched to a gene: 7. The CDR3 sequence is CASSSGTGSNSPLHF. DNA for the CDR3: TGTGCCAGCTCGTCCGGGACAGGAAGTAATTCACCCCTCCACTTT.

The rearrangement uses TRBV24-1 and TRBJ2-3, with D perhaps matching TRBD1 (6 bases). The CDR3 is 13 residues long. Per the germline V gene, CDR1 is KGHDR and CDR2 is SFDVKD. The V end was cut by 6 bases, the J end by 3 bases, with 9 bases between. The CDR3 loop is CATSQQGTDTQYF. Written as DNA, the CDR3 is TGTGCCACCAGTCAACAGGGTACAGATACGCAGTATTTT.

This clone has a handful of counts. This chain links TRBV6-5 with TRBJ2-1; 9 bases line up with TRBD2. The CDR3 extends over 14 amino acids. Germline loops: CDR1 MNHEY, CDR2 SVGAGI. V lost 7 bases to trimming and J lost 6 bases; unmatched junction nucleotides: 7. The CDR3 reads CASMRSGSRNEQFF. For the CDR3, the DNA is TGTGCCAGCATGCGTAGCGGGAGTCGCAATGAGCAGTTCTTC.

The rearrangement uses TRBV27 and TRBJ1-6; 8 positions agree with TRBD1. The V segment lost 6 bases and the J segment 6 bases; nucleotides outside the gene matches: 4. The length of the CDR3 is 14 residues. The germline V gene encodes CDR1 MNHEY and CDR2 SMNVEV (reference sequence). The CDR3 sequence: CASSLQGGNSPLHF. For the CDR3, the DNA is TGTGCCAGCAGCCTACAGGGGGGTAATTCACCCCTCCACTTT.

The rearrangement joins TRBV20-1 to TRBJ2-1; D gene unclear. Germline CDR1 and CDR2: DFQATT and SNEGSKA (reference sequence). CDR3 size: 13 residues. V lost 3 bases and J 4 bases, leaving 10 bases between the germline ends. The CDR3: CSASIGVYNEQFF. In DNA, the CDR3 is TGCAGTGCTAGTATTGGGGTTTACAATGAGCAGTTCTTC.

The chain employs TRBV7-9 and TRBJ1-2; D might be TRBD1 (6 bases). Germline CDR1 reads SEHNR; CDR2 reads FQNEAQ (reference sequence). V was shortened by 1 base and J by 8 bases, with 17 bases between the two germline ends. CDR3 size: 15 residues. The CDR3 here is CASSLDFGGRYGYTF. The CDR3 DNA is TGTGCCAGCAGCTTAGATTTCGGGGGGCGGTACGGCTACACCTTC. Full variable domain (rest looked up from reference TRBV7-9 and TRBJ1-2): DTGVSQNPRHKITKRGQNVTFRCDPISEHNRLYWYRQTLGQGPEFLTYFQNEAQLEKSRLLSDRFSAERPKGSFSTLEIQRTEQGDSAMYLCASSLDFGGRYGYTFGSGTRLTVV.

The chain combines TRBV2 with TRBJ2-2, with TRBD1 matching 7 bases. Trimming cost V 8 bases and J 5 bases; bases outside gene matches: 8. The V gene's germline CDR1 is SNHLY and CDR2 FYNNEI. The CDR3 covers 14 residues. Here the CDR3 reads CASDPGQSTGELFF. CDR3 DNA sequence: TGTGCCAGCGATCCGGGACAGTCTACCGGGGAGCTGTTTTTT.

J is TRBJ2-1 and V is TRBV10-3, with a tentative D call TRBD2 (5 bases). V was shortened by 3 bases and J by 5 bases, with 14 bases between the two germline ends. This CDR3 comprises 15 residues. Germline CDR1 is ENHRY and CDR2 is SYGVKD. As DNA, the CDR3 is TGTGCCATCAGTGACCCAGGACTCTATGACAATGAGCAGTTCTTC. Translated: CAISDPGLYDNEQFF.

This chain joins TRBV30 and TRBJ2-5, with D perhaps TRBD2 (5 bases). This CDR3 comprises 13 residues. V shed 2 bases and J shed 0 bases, with 7 bases lying between them. The germline gives CDR1 GTSNPN, CDR2 SVGIG (reference sequence). Written as DNA, the CDR3 is TGTGCCTGGAGTCGGGGATACCAAGAGACCCAGTACTTC. Its translation is CAWSRGYQETQYF.

This clone has only one observation. This chain joins TRBV5-6 and TRBJ2-1; D might be TRBD1 or TRBD2, each matching 5 bases. V dropped 0 bases and J dropped 5 bases, with 9 bases sitting between them. Germline CDR1 and CDR2: SGHDT and YYEEEE. The CDR3 runs to 14 residues. CDR3 coding DNA: TGTGCCAGCAGCTTGGTGGGACCTCACAATGAGCAGTTCTTC. This codes for CASSLVGPHNEQFF.

The chain carries TRBV6-5 and TRBJ1-1, with 9 bases lining up with TRBD1. Trimming at V came to 2 bases and at J to 4 bases, leaving 2 bases not matched to a gene. Germline V gene sequence: CDR1 MNHEY, CDR2 SVGAGI. The CDR3 runs 14 residues. The CDR3 spells CASSYRQGGTEAFF. The CDR3 bases are TGTGCCAGCAGTTACCGACAGGGGGGCACTGAAGCTTTCTTT.

This chain joins TRBV5-5 and TRBJ1-3; maybe TRBD1 (5 bases). The germline gives CDR1 SGHKS, CDR2 YYEKEE (reference sequence). The CDR3 extends over 15 amino acids. Trimming cost V 0 bases and J 0 bases, with 7 bases left between them. In nucleotides, the CDR3 is TGTGCCAGCAGCTTGGGACAGAGCTCTGGAAACACCATATATTTT. The encoded protein is CASSLGQSSGNTIYF.